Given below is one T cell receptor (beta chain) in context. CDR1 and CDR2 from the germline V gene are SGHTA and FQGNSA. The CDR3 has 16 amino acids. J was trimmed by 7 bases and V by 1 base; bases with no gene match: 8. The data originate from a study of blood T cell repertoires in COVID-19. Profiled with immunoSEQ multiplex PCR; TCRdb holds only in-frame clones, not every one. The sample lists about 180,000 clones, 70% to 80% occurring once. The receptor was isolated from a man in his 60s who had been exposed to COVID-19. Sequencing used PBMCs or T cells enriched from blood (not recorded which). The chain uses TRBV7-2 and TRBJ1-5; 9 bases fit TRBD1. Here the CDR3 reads CASSLEAQGAGQPQHF. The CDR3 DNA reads TGTGCCAGCAGCTTAGAGGCACAGGGGGCGGGGCAGCCCCAGCATTTT.